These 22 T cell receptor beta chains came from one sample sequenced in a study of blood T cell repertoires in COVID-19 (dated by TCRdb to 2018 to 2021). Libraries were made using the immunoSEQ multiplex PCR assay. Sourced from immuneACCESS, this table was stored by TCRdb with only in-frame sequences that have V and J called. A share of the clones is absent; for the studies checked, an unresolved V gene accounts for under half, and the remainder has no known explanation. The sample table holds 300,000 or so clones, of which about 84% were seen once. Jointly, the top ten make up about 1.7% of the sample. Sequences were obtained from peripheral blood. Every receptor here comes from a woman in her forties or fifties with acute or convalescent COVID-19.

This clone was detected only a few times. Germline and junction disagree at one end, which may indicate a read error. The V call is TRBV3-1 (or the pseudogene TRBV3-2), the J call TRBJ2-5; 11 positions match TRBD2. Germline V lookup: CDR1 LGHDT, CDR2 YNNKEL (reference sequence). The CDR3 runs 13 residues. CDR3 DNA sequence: TGCCATGGACTAGCGGGTTCCCAAGAGACCCAGTACTTC. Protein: CHGLAGSQETQYF.

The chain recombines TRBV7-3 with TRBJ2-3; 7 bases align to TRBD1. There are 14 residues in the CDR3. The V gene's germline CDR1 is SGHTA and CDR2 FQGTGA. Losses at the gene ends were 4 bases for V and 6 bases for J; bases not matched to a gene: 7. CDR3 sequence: CASSSQTGLDTQYF. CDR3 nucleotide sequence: TGTGCCAGCAGCTCACAGACAGGGCTGGATACGCAGTATTTT.

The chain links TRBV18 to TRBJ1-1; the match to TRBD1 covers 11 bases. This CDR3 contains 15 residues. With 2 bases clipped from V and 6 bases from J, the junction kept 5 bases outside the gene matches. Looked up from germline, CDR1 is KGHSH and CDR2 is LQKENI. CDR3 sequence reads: CASSPGQGALAEAFF. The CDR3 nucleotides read TGTGCCAGCTCACCAGGACAGGGGGCGCTGGCTGAAGCTTTCTTT.

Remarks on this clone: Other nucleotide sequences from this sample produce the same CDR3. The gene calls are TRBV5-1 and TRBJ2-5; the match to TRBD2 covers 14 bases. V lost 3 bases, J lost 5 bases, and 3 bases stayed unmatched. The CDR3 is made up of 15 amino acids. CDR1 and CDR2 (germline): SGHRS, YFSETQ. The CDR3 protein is CASSSGLAGVETQYF. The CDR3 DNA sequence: TGCGCCAGCAGCTCGGGACTAGCGGGAGTGGAGACCCAGTACTTC.

The CDR3 DNA reads TGTGCCAGGCCCCTGGGACAGGAGTCCTACGAGCAGTACTTC. Translation: CARPLGQESYEQYF. The chain links TRBV3-1 (or the pseudogene TRBV3-2) to TRBJ2-7, with 8 nucleotides matching TRBD1. Germline assignment: CDR1 LGHDT and CDR2 YNNKEL (reference sequence). The V and J ends lost 9 bases and 1 base, in that order; junction bases with no gene match: 8. The CDR3 runs 14 residues.

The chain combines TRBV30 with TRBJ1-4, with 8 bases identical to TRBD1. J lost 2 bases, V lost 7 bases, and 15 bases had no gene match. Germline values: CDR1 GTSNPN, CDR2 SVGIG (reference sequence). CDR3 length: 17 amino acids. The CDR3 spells CASHRDRYRSTNEKLFF. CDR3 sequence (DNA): TGTGCCTCCCACCGGGACAGGTATCGGTCGACTAATGAAAAACTGTTTTTT.

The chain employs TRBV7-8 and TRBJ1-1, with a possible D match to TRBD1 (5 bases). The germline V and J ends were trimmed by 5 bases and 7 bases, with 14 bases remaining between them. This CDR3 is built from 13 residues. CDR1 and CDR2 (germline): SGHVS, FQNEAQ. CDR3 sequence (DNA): TGTGCCAGCAGCCCACGGGACTCCATTGAAGCTTTCTTT. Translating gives CASSPRDSIEAFF.

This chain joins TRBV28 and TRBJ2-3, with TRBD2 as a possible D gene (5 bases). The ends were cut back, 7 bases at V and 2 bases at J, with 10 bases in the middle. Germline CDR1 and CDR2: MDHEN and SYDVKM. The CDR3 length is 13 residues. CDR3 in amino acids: CASKRANTDTQYF. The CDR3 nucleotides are TGTGCCAGCAAGAGGGCGAACACAGATACGCAGTATTTT.

This chain's CDR3 is CASSLDWSSYNEQFF. The DNA for the CDR3 is TGTGCCAGCAGCTTAGACTGGAGCTCCTACAATGAGCAGTTCTTC. The rearrangement links TRBV7-2 to TRBJ2-1; D is ambiguous. Germline loops: CDR1 SGHTA, CDR2 FQGNSA. The CDR3 consists of 15 residues. V lost 1 base and J 0 bases, leaving 7 bases between the germline ends.

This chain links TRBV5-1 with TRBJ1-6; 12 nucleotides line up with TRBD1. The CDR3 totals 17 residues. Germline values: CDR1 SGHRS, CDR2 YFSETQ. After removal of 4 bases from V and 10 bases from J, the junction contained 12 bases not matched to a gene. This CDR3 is CASSKPIVGTGGSPLHF. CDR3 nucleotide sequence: TGCGCCAGCAGCAAACCCATCGTTGGGACAGGGGGCTCACCCCTCCACTTT.

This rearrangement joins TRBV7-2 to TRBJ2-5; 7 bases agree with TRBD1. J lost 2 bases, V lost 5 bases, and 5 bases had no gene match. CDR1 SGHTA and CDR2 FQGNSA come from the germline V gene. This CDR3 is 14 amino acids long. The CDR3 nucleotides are TGTGCCAGCAGCGTCCTGGGACAGCAAGAGACCCAGTACTTC. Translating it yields CASSVLGQQETQYF. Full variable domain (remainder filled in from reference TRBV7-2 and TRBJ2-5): GAGVSQSPSNKVTEKGKDVELRCDPISGHTALYWYRQSLGQGLEFLIYFQGNSAPDKSGLPSDRFSAERTGGSVSTLTIQRTQQEDSAVYLCASSVLGQQETQYFGPGTRLLVL.

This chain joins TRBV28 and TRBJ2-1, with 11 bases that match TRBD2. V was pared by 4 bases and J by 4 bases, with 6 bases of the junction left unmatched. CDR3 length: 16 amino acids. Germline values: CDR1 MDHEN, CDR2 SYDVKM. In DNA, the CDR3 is TGTGCCAGCAGTTCCCCCCCTAGCGGGGGGTACAATGAGCAGTTCTTC. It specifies CASSSPPSGGYNEQFF.

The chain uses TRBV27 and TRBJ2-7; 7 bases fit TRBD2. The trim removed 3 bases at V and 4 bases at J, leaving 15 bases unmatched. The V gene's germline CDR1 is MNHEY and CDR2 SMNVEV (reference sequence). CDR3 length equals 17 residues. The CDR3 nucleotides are TGTGCCAGCAGTTTCGGAGCGGGACCTTTAAAACCTTACGAGCAGTACTTC. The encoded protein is CASSFGAGPLKPYEQYF.

CDR3 amino acids: CASSGQGYGGANVLTF. CDR3 nucleotides: TGTGCCAGCTCTGGACAGGGATATGGTGGGGCCAACGTCCTGACTTTC. The gene calls are TRBV5-4 and TRBJ2-6; 8 bases agree with TRBD1. This CDR3 spans 16 amino acids. Germline CDR1 reads SGHNT; CDR2 reads YYREEE (reference sequence). V lost 7 bases to trimming and J lost 3 bases; unmatched junction nucleotides: 9.

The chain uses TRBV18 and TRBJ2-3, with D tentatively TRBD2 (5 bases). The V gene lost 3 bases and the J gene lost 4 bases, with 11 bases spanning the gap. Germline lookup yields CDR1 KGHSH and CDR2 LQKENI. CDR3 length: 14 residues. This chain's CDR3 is CASSPGSRADTQYF. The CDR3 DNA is TGTGCCAGCTCACCTGGGAGCCGGGCAGATACGCAGTATTTT.

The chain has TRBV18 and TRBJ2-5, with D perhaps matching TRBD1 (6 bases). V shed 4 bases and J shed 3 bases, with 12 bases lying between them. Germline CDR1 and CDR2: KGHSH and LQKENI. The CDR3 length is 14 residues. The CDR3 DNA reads TGTGCCAGCTCACTCCGACAGGACGAAGAGACCCAGTACTTC. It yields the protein CASSLRQDEETQYF.

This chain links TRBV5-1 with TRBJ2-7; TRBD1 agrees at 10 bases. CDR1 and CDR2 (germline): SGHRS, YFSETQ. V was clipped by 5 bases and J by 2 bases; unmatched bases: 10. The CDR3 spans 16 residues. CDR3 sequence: CASSRGGQGETYEQYF. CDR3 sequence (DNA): TGCGCCAGCAGTCGCGGCGGACAGGGGGAAACCTACGAGCAGTACTTC.

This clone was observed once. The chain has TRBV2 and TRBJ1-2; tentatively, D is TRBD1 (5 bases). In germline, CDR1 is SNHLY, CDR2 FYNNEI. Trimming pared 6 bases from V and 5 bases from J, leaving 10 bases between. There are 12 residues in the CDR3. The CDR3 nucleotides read TGTGCCAGCAGGGACAACCAGTATGGCTACACCTTC. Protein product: CASRDNQYGYTF.

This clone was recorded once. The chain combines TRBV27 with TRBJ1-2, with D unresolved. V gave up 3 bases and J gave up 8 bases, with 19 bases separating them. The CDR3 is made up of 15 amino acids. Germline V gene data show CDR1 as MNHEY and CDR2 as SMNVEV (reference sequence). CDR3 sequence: CASSLSPWEVEGYTF. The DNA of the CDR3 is TGTGCCAGCAGTTTGTCCCCTTGGGAGGTCGAGGGCTACACCTTC.

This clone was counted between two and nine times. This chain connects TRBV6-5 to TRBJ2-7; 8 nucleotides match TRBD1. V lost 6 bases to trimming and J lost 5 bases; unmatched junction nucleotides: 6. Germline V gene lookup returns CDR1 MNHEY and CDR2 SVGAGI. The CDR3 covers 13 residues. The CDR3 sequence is CASSLTGDHEQYF. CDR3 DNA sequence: TGTGCCAGCAGCCTGACAGGGGACCACGAGCAGTACTTC.

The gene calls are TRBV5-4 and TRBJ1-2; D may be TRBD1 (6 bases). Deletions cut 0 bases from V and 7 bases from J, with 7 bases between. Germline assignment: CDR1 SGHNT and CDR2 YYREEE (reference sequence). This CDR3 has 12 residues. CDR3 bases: TGTGCCAGCAGCTTGGGGACAGTTGGCTACACCTTC. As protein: CASSLGTVGYTF.

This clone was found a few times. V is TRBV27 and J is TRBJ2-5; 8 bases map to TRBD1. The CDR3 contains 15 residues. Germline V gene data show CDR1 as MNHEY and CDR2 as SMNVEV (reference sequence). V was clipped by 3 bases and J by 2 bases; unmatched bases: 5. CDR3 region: CASSFGRGRQETQYF. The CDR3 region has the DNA TGTGCCAGCAGTTTCGGCAGGGGGCGGCAAGAGACCCAGTACTTC.